A selection of T cell receptor beta chains follows, all from one sample in a study of OX40 agonist ivuxolimab in advanced cancers. Only in-frame clones appear in the TCRdb table, and some are missing; sequencing was by immunoSEQ multiplex PCR. The sample has approximately 33,000 clones, roughly 89% seen once. The material was CD4+ or CD8+ T cells sorted from blood, obtained in a trial of the OX40 agonist ivuxolimab. The source is an adult with an advanced solid tumor such as melanoma, head and neck, liver or kidney cancer. CDR3s include the opening cysteine and the closing phenylalanine or tryptophan. The D gene is left open where the match is weak. Not every row has a clone size; where given, it reads once, few, many or a size class.

TRBV7-3	TRBJ2-2	.	.	TGTGCCAGCAGTAACCTGGGGCTAGCGAACACCGGGGAGCTGTTTTTT	CASSNLGLANTGELFF
TRBV2	TRBJ1-1	.	.	TGTGCCAGCAGTGAAGGGGGAGAGGACACTGAAGCTTTCTTT	CASSEGGEDTEAFF
TRBV9	TRBJ2-5	.	.	TGTGCCAGCAGCGTAGCAAAGGAAGAGACCCAGTACTTC	CASSVAKEETQYF
TRBV12-5	TRBJ2-1	.	.	TGTGCTAGTGGTTTGGGGACAGACAATGAGCAGTTCTTC	CASGLGTDNEQFF
TRBV7-8	TRBJ2-7	.	.	TGTGCCAGCAGCTCAATCTCACAGGGTCTCGAGCAGTACTTC	CASSSISQGLEQYF
TRBV5-1	TRBJ2-7	.	.	TGCGCCAGCAGCCAGGACGGGGGGCGCAAGGGCTACGAGCAGTACTTC	CASSQDGGRKGYEQYF
TRBV6-1	TRBJ2-7	few	TRBD1	TGTGCCAGCAGTAACACAGGGGGCGGCTACGAGCAGTACTTC	CASSNTGGGYEQYF
TRBV7-2	TRBJ2-1	.	TRBD2	TGTGCCAGCAGCCATTCACTAGCGGGAGCGGATGAGCAGTTCTTC	CASSHSLAGADEQFF
TRBV28	TRBJ2-7	.	.	TGTGCCAGCAGCATCACTAGTAACTACGAGCAGTACTTC	CASSITSNYEQYF
TRBV28	TRBJ2-1	.	TRBD1	TGTGCCAGCAGTTTAGCCAGGGGGTCTATAAATGTGGAGCAGTTCTTC	CASSLARGSINVEQFF
TRBV6-5	TRBJ2-5	.	.	TGTGCCAGCAGTCGGACAGCGGAAGAGACCCAGTACTTC	CASSRTAEETQYF
TRBV18	TRBJ1-5	.	.	TGTGCCAGCTCACCGGGGACATTTCCTAGCAATCAGCCCCAGCATTTT	CASSPGTFPSNQPQHF
TRBV28	TRBJ1-1	.	.	TGTGCCAGCAGAGGGACCCTCGGGACTGAAGCTTTCTTC	CASRGTLGTEAFF
TRBV4-3	TRBJ2-1	.	.	TGCGCCAGCAGCCAAGACCCCAGCGGAAGGGCTGGTGAGCAGTTCTTC	CASSQDPSGRAGEQFF
TRBV19	TRBJ2-3	.	TRBD2	TGTGCCAGTAGTCGGGGAGGACTAGCCGCAGATACGCAGTATTTT	CASSRGGLAADTQYF
TRBV5-1	TRBJ1-1	.	.	TGCGCCAGCAGCAGGGGATCCCAGGGTTATACTGAAGCTTTCTTT	CASSRGSQGYTEAFF
TRBV11-2	TRBJ1-2	.	.	TGTGCCAGCAGCTTAGATAGGGCAGGGCCAGGCTACACCTTC	CASSLDRAGPGYTF
TRBV2	TRBJ2-5	once	TRBD2	TGTGCCAGCAGAAGCACCGGGACTAGCCCCGAGACCCAGTACTTC	CASRSTGTSPETQYF
TRBV28	TRBJ2-7	.	TRBD2	TGTGCCACCGGACCCGGGACTAGCGGGACCTACGAGCAGTACTTC	CATGPGTSGTYEQYF
TRBV7-3	TRBJ2-2	.	TRBD1	TGTGCCAGCAGCTTAGTGGGACAGGGTCCCGGGGAGCTGTTTTTT	CASSLVGQGPGELFF
TRBV28	TRBJ2-5	.	.	TGTGCCAGCAGTTTATTGGGCAGCGAAGAGACCCAGTACTTC	CASSLLGSEETQYF
TRBV6-6	TRBJ2-7	.	TRBD1	TGTGCCAGCAGTTACCCCGGACAGGCCTACGAGCAGTACTTC	CASSYPGQAYEQYF
TRBV5-1	TRBJ2-7	.	.	TGCGCCAGCAGCTTGGAGGTAACCTACGAGCAGTACTTC	CASSLEVTYEQYF
TRBV7-2	TRBJ1-5	.	TRBD1	TGTGCCAGCAGCCTAGGCGGGACAGGGGGGAATCAGCCCCAGCATTTT	CASSLGGTGGNQPQHF